Included here is one T cell receptor (beta chain) sequence, with context. Its antigen is not identified. The CDR3 has 14 residues. Germline CDR1 and CDR2: SGHKS and YYEKEE (reference sequence). V was pared by 6 bases and J by 0 bases, with 12 bases between. This sample was taken from a study of identical twins. One entry per CDR3 protein, called by TCRdb with MiXCR from the 5' RACE reads. The sample has some 690,000 distinct CDR3 sequences, around 21% seen once; the top ten hold around 4.5%. Study-wide points: The study reached conclusions through statistical analysis that was cross-sectional, not following the same donors. Where beta out-of-frame sequences were concerned, excess twin sharing was weaker.

The same sample was also studied in work on T cells expressing NK-cell markers. That source adds: The TCR beta repertoires were obtained from sorted CD3+CD56+NKG2C+, CD3+CD56+NKG2C- and CD3+CD56-NKG2C+ T cells. The study found dominant NKG2C+ clonotypes at roughly 1.0-7.0% of CD8+ T cells in about 6 donors.

The sequenced sample was PBMCs. The genes are TRBV5-5 and TRBJ1-1; D not certain. This TCR derives from a woman aged 18-29 years in good health. Here the CDR3 reads CASKGAVMNTEAFF. DNA for the CDR3: TGTGCCAGCAAGGGTGCAGTCATGAACACTGAAGCTTTCTTT.